The T cell receptor (beta chain) described here comes from a study of blood T cell repertoires in COVID-19. Study context: Sites across the United States, Italy and Spain contributed samples from acute and convalescent COVID-19. T cells, B-cell-depleted T cells, or PBMCs provided the cDNA or gDNA that served as material.

V gave up 3 bases and J gave up 3 bases, with 16 bases separating them. This CDR3 is 15 amino acids long. Germline CDR1 reads SGHTS; CDR2 reads YDEGEE. As originally analysed: Reference gene primer amplification gave estimated nucleated cell counts. Sequencing used immunoSEQ multiplex PCR; TCRdb keeps in-frame clones, though not all of them. V, J and clone size were drawn from that table, and D and trimming were deduced from the DNA. The data hold about 100,000 clones, with 80% to 90% observed a single time. Sequences were obtained from peripheral blood. This clonotype originated in an elderly man with acute or convalescent COVID-19. This chain connects TRBV5-8 to TRBJ2-7; D may be TRBD2 (6 bases). In DNA, the CDR3 is TGTGCCAGCAGCTCCCAGATCGGGAGCCACTACGAGCAGTACTTC. Encoded protein: CASSSQIGSHYEQYF.